One T cell receptor (beta chain) is described in this entry. The record originates from a study of radiation and T cells in renal cell carcinoma. Time point meaning: blood 4 weeks post-SBRT, at nephrectomy. Treatment here: 15 Gy SBRT to primary tumor, nephrectomy 4 weeks later. Only in-frame clones appear in the TCRdb table, and some are missing; sequencing was by immunoSEQ multiplex PCR. The repertoire consists of some 150,000 clones, with 65% to 90% occurring once and the leading ten covering under 20%. Germline V gene data show CDR1 as SQVTM and CDR2 as ANQGSEA. V was cut by 4 bases and J by 4 bases, with 8 bases left in between. The CDR3 spans 11 residues.

The chain joins TRBV29-1 to TRBJ2-7; D call uncertain. This clonotype was sampled from a woman between 50 and 59 years old with renal cell carcinoma. The input for sequencing was blood, taken from a patient whose treatment included radiotherapy and nephrectomy. CDR3 sequence: CSVGERYEQYF. The CDR3 region has the DNA TGCAGCGTTGGGGAAAGGTACGAGCAGTACTTC.